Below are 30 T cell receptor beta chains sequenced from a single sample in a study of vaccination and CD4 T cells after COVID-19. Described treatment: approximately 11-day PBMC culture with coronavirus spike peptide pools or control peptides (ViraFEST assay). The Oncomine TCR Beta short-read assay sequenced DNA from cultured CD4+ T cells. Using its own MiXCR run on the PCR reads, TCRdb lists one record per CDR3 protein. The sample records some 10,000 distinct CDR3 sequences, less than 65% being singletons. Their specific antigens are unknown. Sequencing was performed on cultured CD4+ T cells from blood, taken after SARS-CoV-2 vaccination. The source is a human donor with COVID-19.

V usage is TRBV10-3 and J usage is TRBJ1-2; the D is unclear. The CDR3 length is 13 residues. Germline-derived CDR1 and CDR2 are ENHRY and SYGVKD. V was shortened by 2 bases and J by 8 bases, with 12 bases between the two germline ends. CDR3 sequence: CAISEMSSAGYTF. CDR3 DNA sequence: TGTGCCATCAGTGAGATGTCTTCCGCCGGCTACACCTTC.

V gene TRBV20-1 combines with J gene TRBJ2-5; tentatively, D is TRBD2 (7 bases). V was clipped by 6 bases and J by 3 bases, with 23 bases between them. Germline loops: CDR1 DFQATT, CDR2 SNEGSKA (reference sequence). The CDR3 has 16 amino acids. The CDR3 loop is CSAGERGGGLKETQYF. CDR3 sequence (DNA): TGCAGTGCCGGCGAGAGAGGCGGGGGCCTTAAAGAGACCCAGTACTTC.

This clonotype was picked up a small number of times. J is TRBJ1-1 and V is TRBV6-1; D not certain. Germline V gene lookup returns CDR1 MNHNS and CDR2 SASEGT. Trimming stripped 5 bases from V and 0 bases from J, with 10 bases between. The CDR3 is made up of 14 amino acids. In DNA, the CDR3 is TGTGCCAGCAGTCCACAGACCCTGAACACTGAAGCTTTCTTT. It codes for CASSPQTLNTEAFF.

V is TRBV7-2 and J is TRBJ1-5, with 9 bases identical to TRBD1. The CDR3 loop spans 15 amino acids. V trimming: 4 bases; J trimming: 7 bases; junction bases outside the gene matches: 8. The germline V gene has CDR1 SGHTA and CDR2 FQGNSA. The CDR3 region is CASSSQQGAGQPQHF. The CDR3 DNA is TGTGCCAGCAGCTCCCAACAGGGGGCAGGACAGCCCCAGCATTTT. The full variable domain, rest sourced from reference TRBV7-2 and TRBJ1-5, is GAGVSQSPSNKVTEKGKDVELRCDPISGHTALYWYRQSLGQGLEFLIYFQGNSAPDKSGLPSDRFSAERTGGSVSTLTIQRTQQEDSAVYLCASSSQQGAGQPQHFGDGTRLSIL.

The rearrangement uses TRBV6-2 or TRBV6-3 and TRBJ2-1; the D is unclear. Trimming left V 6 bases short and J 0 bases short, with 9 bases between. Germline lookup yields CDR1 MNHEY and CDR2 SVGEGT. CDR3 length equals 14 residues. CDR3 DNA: TGTGCCAGCAGGCGGCCCATCTCCTACAATGAGCAGTTCTTC. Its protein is CASRRPISYNEQFF.

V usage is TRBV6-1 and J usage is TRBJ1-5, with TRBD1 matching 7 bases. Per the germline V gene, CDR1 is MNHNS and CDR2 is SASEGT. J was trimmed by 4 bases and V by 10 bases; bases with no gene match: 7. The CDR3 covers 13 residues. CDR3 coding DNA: TGTGCCACCCGGGACAGCCTAAATCAGCCCCAGCATTTT. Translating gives CATRDSLNQPQHF.

The CDR3 nucleotides read TGTGCCAGCCAGGGTGACGGCACCGGGGAGCTGTTTTTT. This gives the protein CASQGDGTGELFF. This chain connects TRBV10-3 to TRBJ2-2; weak D call: TRBD1 (5 bases). This CDR3 region has 13 residues. V dropped 10 bases and J dropped 4 bases, with 13 bases sitting between them. Looked up from germline, CDR1 is ENHRY and CDR2 is SYGVKD.

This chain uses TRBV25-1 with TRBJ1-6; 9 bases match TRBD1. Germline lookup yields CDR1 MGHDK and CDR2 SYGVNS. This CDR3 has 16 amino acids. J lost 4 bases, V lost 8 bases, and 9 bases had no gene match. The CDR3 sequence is CASSQRGTGYNSPLHF. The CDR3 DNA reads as TGTGCCAGCTCCCAAAGGGGGACAGGGTATAATTCACCCCTCCACTTT.

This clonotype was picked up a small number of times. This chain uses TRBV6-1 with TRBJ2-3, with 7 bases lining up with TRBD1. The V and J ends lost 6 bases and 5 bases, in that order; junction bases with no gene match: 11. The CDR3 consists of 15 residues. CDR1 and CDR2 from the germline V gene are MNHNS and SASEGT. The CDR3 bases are TGTGCCAGCAGCTATAAAGGGGGCTTGGGAGATACGCAGTATTTT. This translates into CASSYKGGLGDTQYF.

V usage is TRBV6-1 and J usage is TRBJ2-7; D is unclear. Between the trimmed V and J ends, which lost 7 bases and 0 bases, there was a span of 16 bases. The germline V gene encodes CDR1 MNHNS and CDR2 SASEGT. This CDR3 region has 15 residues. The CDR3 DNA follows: TGTGCCAGCATTAACGCAGGTTCGAGCTCCTACGAGCAGTACTTC. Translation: CASINAGSSSYEQYF.

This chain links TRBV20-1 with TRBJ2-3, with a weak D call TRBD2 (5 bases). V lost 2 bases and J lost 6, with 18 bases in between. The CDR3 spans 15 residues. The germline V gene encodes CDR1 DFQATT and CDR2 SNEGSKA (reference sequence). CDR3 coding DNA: TGCAGTGCTAGACGGGCTGAGGGTAGAGTCGATACGCAGTATTTT. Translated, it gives CSARRAEGRVDTQYF.

CDR3 nucleotide sequence: TGTGCCAGCTCACTTAGGGACTCTGGAAACACCATATATTTT. Amino acid sequence: CASSLRDSGNTIYF. The chain recombines TRBV18 with TRBJ1-3; D is ambiguous. V shed 4 bases and J shed 0 bases, with 7 bases lying between them. The CDR3 is 14 amino acids. CDR1 is KGHSH, CDR2 LQKENI, per germline.

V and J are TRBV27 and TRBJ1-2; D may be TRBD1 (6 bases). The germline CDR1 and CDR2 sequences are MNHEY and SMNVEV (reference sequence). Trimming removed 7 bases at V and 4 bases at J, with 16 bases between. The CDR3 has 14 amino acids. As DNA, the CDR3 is TGTGCCAGCAAGCGAGAAAGACAGGTCTATGGCTACACCTTC. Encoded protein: CASKRERQVYGYTF.

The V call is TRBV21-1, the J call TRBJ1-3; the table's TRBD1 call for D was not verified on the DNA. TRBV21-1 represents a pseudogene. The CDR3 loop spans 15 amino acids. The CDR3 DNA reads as TGTGCCAGCAGCAAATGGGGGCTGGGTGGAAACACCATATATTTT. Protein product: CASSKWGLGGNTIYF.

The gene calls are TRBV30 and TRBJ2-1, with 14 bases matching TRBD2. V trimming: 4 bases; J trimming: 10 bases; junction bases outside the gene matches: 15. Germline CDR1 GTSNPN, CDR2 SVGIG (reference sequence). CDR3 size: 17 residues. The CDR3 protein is CAWNPLLTSGGAGEQFF. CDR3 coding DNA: TGTGCCTGGAATCCCCTCCTGACTAGCGGGGGGGCCGGGGAGCAGTTCTTC.

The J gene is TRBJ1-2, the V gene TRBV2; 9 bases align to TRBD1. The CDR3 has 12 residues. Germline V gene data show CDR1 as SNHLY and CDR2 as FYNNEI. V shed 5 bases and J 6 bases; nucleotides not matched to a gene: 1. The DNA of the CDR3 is TGTGCCAGCAGTTGGACAGGGGATGGCTACACCTTC. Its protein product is CASSWTGDGYTF.

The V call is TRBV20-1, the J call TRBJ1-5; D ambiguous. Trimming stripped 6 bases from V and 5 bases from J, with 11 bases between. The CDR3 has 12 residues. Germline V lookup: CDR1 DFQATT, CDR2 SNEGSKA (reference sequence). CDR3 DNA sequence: TGCAGTGCGCTAGATCAGGATCAGCCCCAGCATTTT. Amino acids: CSALDQDQPQHF.

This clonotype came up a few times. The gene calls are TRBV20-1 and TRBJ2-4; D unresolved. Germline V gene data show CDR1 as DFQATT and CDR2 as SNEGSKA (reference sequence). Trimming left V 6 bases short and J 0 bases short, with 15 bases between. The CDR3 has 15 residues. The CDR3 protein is CSAPGVSLAKNIQYF. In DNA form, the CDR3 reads TGCAGTGCCCCAGGTGTAAGCCTAGCCAAAAACATTCAGTACTTC.

The CDR3 DNA sequence: TGTGCCAGTACCCCACAGGGGGAGTTTGTTGAAGCTTTCTTT. Protein: CASTPQGEFVEAFF. The V gene is TRBV19, the J gene TRBJ1-1; 8 bases match TRBD1. With V trimmed by 7 bases and J by 7 bases, 11 bases remained unmatched. Germline loops: CDR1 LNHDA, CDR2 SQIVND (reference sequence). The length of the CDR3 is 14 residues.

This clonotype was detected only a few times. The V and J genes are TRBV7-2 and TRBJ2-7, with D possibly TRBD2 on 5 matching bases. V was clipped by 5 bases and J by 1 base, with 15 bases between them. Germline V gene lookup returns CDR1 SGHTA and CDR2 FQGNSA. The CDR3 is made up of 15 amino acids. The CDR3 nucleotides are TGTGCCAGCAGCGCCGAGGGCTTGGGGTCCTACGAGCAGTACTTC. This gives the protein CASSAEGLGSYEQYF.

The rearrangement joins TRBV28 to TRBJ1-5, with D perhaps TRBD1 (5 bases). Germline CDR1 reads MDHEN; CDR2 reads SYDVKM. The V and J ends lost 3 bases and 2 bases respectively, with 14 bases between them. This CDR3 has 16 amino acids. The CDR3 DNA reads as TGTGCCAGCAGTTTGAGGGGCCCTAAGGGCAATCAGCCCCAGCATTTT. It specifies CASSLRGPKGNQPQHF.

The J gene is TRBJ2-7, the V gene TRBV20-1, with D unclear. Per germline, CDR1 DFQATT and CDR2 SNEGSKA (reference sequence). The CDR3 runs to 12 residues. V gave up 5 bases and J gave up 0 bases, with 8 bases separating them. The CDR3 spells CSASQSSYEQYF. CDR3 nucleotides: TGCAGTGCTTCACAGAGCTCCTACGAGCAGTACTTC.

CDR3 region: CASRRREGAGELFF. The CDR3 coding sequence is TGTGCCAGCAGGCGCAGGGAGGGGGCCGGGGAGCTGTTTTTT. V is TRBV7-6 and J is TRBJ2-2; D possibly corresponds to TRBD2 (7 bases). Germline V lookup: CDR1 SGHVS, CDR2 FNYEAQ. The V end lost 6 bases, the J end lost 6 bases, and 14 bases lay between the germline ends. The CDR3 covers 14 residues.

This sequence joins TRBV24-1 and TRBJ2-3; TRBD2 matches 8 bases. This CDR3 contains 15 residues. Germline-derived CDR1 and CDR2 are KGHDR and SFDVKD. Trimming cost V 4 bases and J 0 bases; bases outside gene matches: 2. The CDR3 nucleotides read TGTGCCACCAGTGACACGGGGGGGAGCACAGATACGCAGTATTTT. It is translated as CATSDTGGSTDTQYF.

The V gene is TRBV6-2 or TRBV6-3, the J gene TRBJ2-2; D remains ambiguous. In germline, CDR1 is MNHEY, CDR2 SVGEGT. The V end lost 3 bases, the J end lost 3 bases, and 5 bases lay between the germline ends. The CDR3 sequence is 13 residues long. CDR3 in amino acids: CASSYTHTGELFF. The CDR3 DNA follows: TGTGCCAGCAGTTATACCCACACCGGGGAGCTGTTTTTT.

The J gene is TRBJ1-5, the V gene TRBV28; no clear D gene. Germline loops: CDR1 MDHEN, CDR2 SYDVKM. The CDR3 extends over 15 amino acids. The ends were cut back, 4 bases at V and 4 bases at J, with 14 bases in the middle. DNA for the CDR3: TGTGCCAGCAGTTCATGGGTTCTAGGTAATCAGCCCCAGCATTTT. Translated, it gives CASSSWVLGNQPQHF.

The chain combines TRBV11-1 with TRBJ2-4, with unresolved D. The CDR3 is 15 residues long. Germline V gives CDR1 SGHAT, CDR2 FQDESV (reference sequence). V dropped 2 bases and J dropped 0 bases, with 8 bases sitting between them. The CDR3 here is CASSLYLEAKNIQYF. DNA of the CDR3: TGTGCCAGCAGCTTATACTTGGAAGCCAAAAACATTCAGTACTTC.

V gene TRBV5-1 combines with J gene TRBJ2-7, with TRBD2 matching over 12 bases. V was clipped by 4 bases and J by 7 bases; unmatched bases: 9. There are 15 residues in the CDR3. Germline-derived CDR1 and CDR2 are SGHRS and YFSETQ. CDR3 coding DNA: TGCGCCAGCAGCCCGTCTAGCGGGGGGGTAGGGGAGCAGTACTTC. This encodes CASSPSSGGVGEQYF.

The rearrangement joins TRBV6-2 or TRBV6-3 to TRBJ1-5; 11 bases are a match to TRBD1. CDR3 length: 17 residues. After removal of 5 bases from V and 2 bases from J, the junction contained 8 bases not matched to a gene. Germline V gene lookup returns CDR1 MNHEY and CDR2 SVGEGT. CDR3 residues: CASSRGQGALGNQPQHF. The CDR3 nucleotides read TGTGCCAGCAGTCGCGGACAGGGGGCGCTGGGCAATCAGCCCCAGCATTTT.

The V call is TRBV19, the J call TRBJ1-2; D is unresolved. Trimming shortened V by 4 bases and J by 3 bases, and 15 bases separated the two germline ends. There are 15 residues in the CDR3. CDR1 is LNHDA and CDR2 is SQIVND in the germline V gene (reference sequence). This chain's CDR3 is CASSTQNGDHYGYTF. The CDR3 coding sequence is TGTGCCAGTAGTACCCAAAACGGCGACCACTATGGCTACACCTTC.